Each of the 13 T cell receptor beta chains below was sequenced from the same sample in a study of blood T cells in healthy people across ages. A sample-barcoded 5' primer and a J-beta primer mix were used in a second PCR of about 7 to 11 cycles. Using its own MiXCR run on the 5' RACE reads, TCRdb lists one record per CDR3 protein. This table holds some 1.5 million distinct CDR3 sequences, approximately 43% found once. Sequenced: blood. The receptors here all came from a woman aged 18-29 years in good health.

The chain links TRBV9 to TRBJ1-1; 7 bases are a match to TRBD1. The CDR3 is made up of 15 amino acids. The J segment lost 5 bases and the V segment lost 1 base, leaving 8 bases of the junction unmatched. From germline, CDR1 is SGDLS and CDR2 YYNGEE. The CDR3 spells CASSVLTGRQTEAFF. The CDR3 bases are TGTGCCAGCAGCGTATTGACAGGGCGGCAGACTGAAGCTTTCTTT.

The J gene is TRBJ2-1, the V gene TRBV5-1; D gene uncertain. The germline gives CDR1 SGHRS, CDR2 YFSETQ. CDR3 length equals 15 residues. With 0 bases removed from V and 7 bases from J, the gap between germline ends came to 14 bases. The CDR3 DNA reads as TGCGCCAGCAGCTTGGATTCGGCTAGTCGGAATGAGCAGTTCTTC. This codes for CASSLDSASRNEQFF. The whole variable domain, remainder taken from reference TRBV5-1 and TRBJ2-1, is KAGVTQTPRYLIKTRGQQVTLSCSPISGHRSVSWYQQTPGQGLQFLFEYFSETQRNKGNFPGRFSGRQFSNSRSEMNVSTLELGDSALYLCASSLDSASRNEQFFGPGTRLTVL.

As concerns this clonotype: The junction and the germline gene differ at one end; a read error may be behind it. The genes are TRBV3-1 and TRBJ2-1, with D tentatively TRBD1 (6 bases). The V gene's germline CDR1 is LGHDT and CDR2 YNNKEL (reference sequence). The CDR3 has 13 amino acids. DNA for the CDR3: TGTGCCAGCAGTCAAGGGGGTGGCGCGGCGGAGTTCTTC. Its translation is CASSQGGGAAEFF.

The V call is TRBV4-1, the J call TRBJ2-1, with 10 bases fitting TRBD2. The ends lost 1 base at V and 0 bases at J; junction bases unmatched: 3. This CDR3 is 17 amino acids long. Germline V gives CDR1 MGHRA, CDR2 YSYEKL. DNA for the CDR3: TGCGCCAGCAGCCAAGTGCTAGCGGGGGCCTCCTACAATGAGCAGTTCTTC. Encoded protein: CASSQVLAGASYNEQFF.

The chain is built from TRBV4-1 and TRBJ2-7; a weak D match, TRBD2 (6 bases). Trimming took 0 bases from V and 5 from J, leaving 17 bases between them. This CDR3 has 16 residues. Germline V CDR1 and CDR2: MGHRA, YSYEKL. DNA for the CDR3: TGCGCCAGCAGCCAAGATCGGATCAGACTAGGGAACGAGCAGTACTTC. It translates to CASSQDRIRLGNEQYF.

The genes are TRBV20-1 and TRBJ1-5; D perhaps matches TRBD1 (6 bases). CDR1 and CDR2 from the germline V gene are DFQATT and SNEGSKA (reference sequence). The CDR3 totals 14 residues. Trimming removed 4 bases at V and 0 bases at J, with 10 bases between. CDR3 sequence (DNA): TGCAGTGCTACTTGGACAGTTAGCAATCAGCCCCAGCATTTT. This codes for CSATWTVSNQPQHF.

The chain has TRBV29-1 and TRBJ2-1; 15 bases align to TRBD2. Germline V gene lookup returns CDR1 SQVTM and CDR2 ANQGSEA. Unmatched junction bases numbered 8, after V lost 2 bases and J lost 0 bases. The CDR3 has 19 residues. The CDR3: CSVEQGTSGRYNSYNEQFF. The DNA for the CDR3 is TGCAGCGTTGAACAGGGGACTAGCGGGAGGTACAACTCCTACAATGAGCAGTTCTTC.

This clonotype was seen ten or more times. The V and J genes are TRBV6-1 and TRBJ2-7; D is unresolved. The CDR3 runs to 10 residues. With 4 bases removed from V and 2 bases from J, the gap between germline ends came to 0 bases. Germline CDR1 reads MNHNS; CDR2 reads SASEGT. The CDR3 sequence: CASSAYEQYF. The CDR3 coding sequence is TGTGCCAGCAGTGCCTACGAGCAGTACTTC.

V and J are TRBV5-5 and TRBJ2-3, with 7 bases that match TRBD1. The CDR3 length is 14 residues. The trim removed 4 bases at V and 6 bases at J, leaving 8 bases unmatched. Germline CDR1 is SGHKS and CDR2 is YYEKEE (reference sequence). CDR3 amino acids: CASSPTGQEDTQYF. CDR3 DNA sequence: TGTGCCAGCAGCCCGACAGGGCAAGAGGATACGCAGTATTTT.

This chain links TRBV6-2 or TRBV6-3 with TRBJ1-5; no clear D gene. This CDR3 spans 14 amino acids. CDR1 and CDR2 (germline): MNHEY, SVGEGT. The V end lost 7 bases, the J end lost 1 base, and 11 bases lay between the germline ends. This CDR3 is CASTGERSNQPQHF. CDR3 DNA: TGTGCCAGCACTGGGGAAAGGAGCAATCAGCCCCAGCATTTT.

The rearrangement uses TRBV7-9 and TRBJ1-1, with 8 bases aligning to TRBD1. This CDR3 region has 15 residues. Germline assignment: CDR1 SEHNR and CDR2 FQNEAQ (reference sequence). V was pared by 5 bases and J by 2 bases, with 7 bases of the junction left unmatched. This CDR3 reads CASSARTGINTEAFF. CDR3 DNA: TGTGCCAGCAGCGCCAGGACAGGGATAAACACTGAAGCTTTCTTT. The complete variable domain, with remaining parts taken from reference TRBV7-9 and TRBJ1-1, reads DTGVSQNPRHKITKRGQNVTFRCDPISEHNRLYWYRQTLGQGPEFLTYFQNEAQLEKSRLLSDRFSAERPKGSFSTLEIQRTEQGDSAMYLCASSARTGINTEAFFGQGTRLTVV.

This clonotype appeared a few times. The V and J genes are TRBV12-3 or TRBV12-4 and TRBJ1-2; D is uncertain. The CDR3 has 13 amino acids. V shed 4 bases and J shed 9 bases, with 15 bases lying between them. The chain's CDR3 is CASSSTPLSSYTF. The DNA of the CDR3 is TGTGCCAGCAGTTCGACACCTCTTAGTAGCTACACCTTC.

This chain uses TRBV6-2 or TRBV6-3 with TRBJ1-6, with D uncertain. V dropped 1 base and J dropped 8 bases, with 6 bases sitting between them. Germline-derived CDR1 and CDR2 are MNHEY and SVGEGT. CDR3 size: 13 residues. In DNA form, the CDR3 reads TGTGCCAGCAGTTACTTCCAGGATTCACCCCTCCACTTT. As protein: CASSYFQDSPLHF.